The present TCR beta chain was sequenced within a study of blood T cell repertoires in COVID-19. Generated by immunoSEQ multiplex PCR, the TCRdb table keeps only in-frame clones and is missing some. The table shows around 64,000 clones, with just over 70% occurring only once. The V end was cut by 0 bases, the J end by 1 base, with 9 bases between. There are 15 residues in the CDR3. Germline values: CDR1 LGHDT, CDR2 YNNKEL (reference sequence). Sequencing used PBMCs or T cells enriched from blood (not recorded which). The chain links TRBV3-1 (or the pseudogene TRBV3-2) to TRBJ2-5; D perhaps matches TRBD1 (5 bases). The receptor was isolated from a woman aged 60-75 years who had been exposed to COVID-19. The CDR3, as DNA: TGTGCCAGCAGCCAAGATAGGGGCTCCCAAGAGACCCAGTACTTC. The encoded protein is CASSQDRGSQETQYF.